The 23 T cell receptor beta chains listed next were all sequenced from one sample in a study of molecular identifiers for immune sequencing clone quantification. TCRdb analysed the PCR reads with MiXCR anew, one entry per CDR3 protein. The data contain some 65,000 distinct CDR3 sequences, approximately 17% of them singletons. The sequenced material came from naive CD8+ T cells from blood, with Jurkat cell RNA spiked in. The subset denotes: FACS-sorted CD8+CD4-CCR7+CD45RA+ naive T cells. The receptors originated from a human donor in good health. Some libraries in this study had Jurkat cell RNA spiked in.

The chain links TRBV20-1 to TRBJ1-2, with 7 bases aligning to TRBD1. Germline V gene lookup returns CDR1 DFQATT and CDR2 SNEGSKA (reference sequence). Trimming took 3 bases from V and 3 from J; bases not matched to a gene: 10. The CDR3 is 15 residues long. In DNA form, the CDR3 reads TGCAGTGCTAGGGAGGCAGGGGGTGGGCACTATGGCTACACCTTC. It codes for CSAREAGGGHYGYTF.

The sample holds many counts of this clonotype. The J gene is TRBJ2-7, the V gene TRBV27, with 8 bases matching TRBD2. V dropped 4 bases and J dropped 6; count of bases not matched to a gene: 11. The germline V gene encodes CDR1 MNHEY and CDR2 SMNVEV (reference sequence). The CDR3 is made up of 15 amino acids. The CDR3 DNA sequence: TGTGCCAGCAGTTCCGGGACTAGAGGGGCTAGCGAGCAGTACTTC. This sequence encodes CASSSGTRGASEQYF.

This clonotype was found many times. This chain links TRBV12-3 or TRBV12-4 with TRBJ1-1; D is unclear. The CDR3 consists of 11 residues. Between the trimmed V and J ends, which lost 4 bases and 8 bases, there was a span of 8 bases. The DNA of the CDR3 is TGTGCCAGCAGTTCACCCGGGGAAGCTTTCTTT. It encodes CASSSPGEAFF.

This clonotype was detected ten times or more. CDR3 amino acids: CASSVVSGLNTEAFF. The CDR3 region has the DNA TGTGCCAGCAGCGTAGTGTCAGGGTTGAACACTGAAGCTTTCTTT. This chain joins TRBV9 and TRBJ1-1, with D possibly TRBD1 on 5 matching bases. V gave up 0 bases and J gave up 0 bases, with 9 bases separating them. Germline V CDR1 and CDR2: SGDLS, YYNGEE. The CDR3 has 15 residues.

This clonotype was counted at least ten times. This chain links TRBV24-1 with TRBJ2-3; D is unresolved. This CDR3 is built from 16 residues. Germline V lookup: CDR1 KGHDR, CDR2 SFDVKD. Trimming took 3 bases from V and 0 from J, leaving 12 bases between them. The CDR3 here is CATSDTVGSSTDTQYF. The DNA of the CDR3 is TGTGCCACCAGTGATACGGTAGGATCTAGCACAGATACGCAGTATTTT.

In this sample, this clonotype turned up many times. The chain couples TRBV28 to TRBJ1-2, with no clear D. V lost 1 base and J lost 3, with 12 bases in between. The CDR3 extends over 15 amino acids. CDR1 MDHEN and CDR2 SYDVKM come from the germline V gene. For the CDR3, the DNA is TGTGCCAGCAGTTTATTTGGGGAAGGAGACTATGGCTACACCTTC. It specifies CASSLFGEGDYGYTF.

This clonotype was recorded many times. DNA for the CDR3: TGTGCCAGCAGTTACTCGATAGTAGGGGACCCACACACCGGGGAGCTGTTTTTT. This codes for CASSYSIVGDPHTGELFF. V gene TRBV6-5 combines with J gene TRBJ2-2, with D perhaps TRBD1 or TRBD2 (5 bases each). The V gene lost 0 bases and the J gene lost 3 bases, with 17 bases spanning the gap. CDR3 length equals 18 residues. Germline V CDR1 and CDR2: MNHEY, SVGAGI.

This chain uses TRBV7-8 with TRBJ2-1; D is unresolved. V lost 5 bases, J lost 9 bases, and 8 bases lay in between. Germline V gene lookup returns CDR1 SGHVS and CDR2 FQNEAQ. This CDR3 has 11 amino acids. For the CDR3, the DNA is TGTGCCAGCAGCGCCATAGGTGAGCAGTTCTTC. Residues: CASSAIGEQFF.

A word on this clonotype: A read error may be the cause here, since a much bigger clone is one base away. The chain has TRBV6-5 and TRBJ2-7; D not resolved. Germline CDR1 MNHEY, CDR2 SVGAGI. The CDR3 is 15 amino acids. The CDR3 region has the DNA TGTGCCGGCAGAGCCGAGACTCCCCTTTACTACGAGCAGTACTTC. Translation: CAGRAETPLYYEQYF.

Details on this clonotype: Given a much more abundant clone one base away, this may be a read error. The genes are TRBV20-1 and TRBJ2-1; D may be TRBD2 (6 bases). Germline assignment: CDR1 DFQATT and CDR2 SNEGSKA (reference sequence). This CDR3 has 15 amino acids. The chain's CDR3 is CSARVRSGIYNERFF. DNA for the CDR3: TGCAGTGCTAGAGTACGTAGCGGAATATACAATGAGCGGTTCTTC.

This clonotype showed up many times. The chain is built from TRBV6-2 or TRBV6-3 and TRBJ1-5; D perhaps matches TRBD1 (6 bases). Trimming cost V 5 bases and J 4 bases, with 21 bases left between them. CDR3 length equals 17 residues. In germline, CDR1 is MNHEY, CDR2 SVGEGT. The CDR3, as DNA: TGTGCCAGCAGTACCAACCGTCTACAGGGTCCTAATCAGCCCCAGCATTTT. Translating it yields CASSTNRLQGPNQPQHF.

In this sample, this clonotype turned up many times. The chain employs TRBV29-1 and TRBJ1-2, with D possibly being TRBD1 (6 bases). CDR1 is SQVTM, CDR2 ANQGSEA, per germline. V gave up 0 bases and J gave up 4 bases, with 12 bases separating them. This CDR3 spans 14 amino acids. CDR3 DNA sequence: TGCAGCGTTGAAGACTGGCAGGGGCTCTATGGCTACACCTTC. It is translated as CSVEDWQGLYGYTF.

This clonotype was recorded only once. This sequence joins TRBV7-2 and TRBJ2-7; D call uncertain. Germline V CDR1 and CDR2: SGHTA, FQGNSA. V lost 1 base and J lost 0, with 10 bases in between. The CDR3 runs to 15 residues. The CDR3 loop is CASSLEPHSSYEQYF. Written as DNA, the CDR3 is TGTGCCAGCAGCTTAGAGCCCCACAGCTCCTACGAGCAGTACTTC.

This clonotype was detected only a few times. A much larger clone differs by one base, so this may be a read error. The rearrangement joins TRBV6-2 or TRBV6-3 to TRBJ2-1, with 8 bases aligning to TRBD2. Trimming took 6 bases from V and 6 from J; bases not matched to a gene: 7. The germline V gene has CDR1 MNHEY and CDR2 SVGEGT. The CDR3 consists of 14 residues. The CDR3 DNA reads as TGTGCCAGCAGCCCGACTAGCGTACTCAATGAGCAGTTCTTC. Translation: CASSPTSVLNEQFF.

This clonotype was detected many times. The V and J genes are TRBV27 and TRBJ2-7; D possibly matches TRBD1 or TRBD2 (5 bases each). Between the trimmed V and J ends, which lost 6 bases and 5 bases, there was a span of 17 bases. Germline V lookup: CDR1 MNHEY, CDR2 SMNVEV (reference sequence). This CDR3 contains 14 residues. Here the CDR3 reads CASSMGPGPNEQYF. CDR3 nucleotides: TGTGCCAGCAGCATGGGGCCGGGACCCAACGAGCAGTACTTC.

This clonotype was recorded at least ten times. The rearrangement links TRBV2 to TRBJ2-3, with TRBD2 matching over 9 bases. CDR3 length: 15 residues. Per germline, CDR1 SNHLY and CDR2 FYNNEI. J lost 4 bases, V lost 8 bases, and 10 bases had no gene match. CDR3 nucleotides: TGTGCCAGCGGATCCGGGACTAGCATCGCAGATACGCAGTATTTT. As protein: CASGSGTSIADTQYF.

This clonotype was counted ten times or more. The chain recombines TRBV19 with TRBJ2-7; TRBD2 aligns across 14 bases. The CDR3 loop spans 15 amino acids. Germline CDR1 and CDR2: LNHDA and SQIVND (reference sequence). The V segment lost 5 bases and the J segment 4 bases; nucleotides outside the gene matches: 4. The CDR3 protein is CASSPGLAGVYEQYF. Here the CDR3 DNA reads TGTGCCAGTAGTCCGGGACTAGCGGGAGTTTACGAGCAGTACTTC.

This clonotype was observed many times. The chain is built from TRBV12-3 or TRBV12-4 and TRBJ1-4; D might be TRBD1 (5 bases). The CDR3 consists of 16 residues. V lost 5 bases, J lost 4 bases, and 17 bases lay in between. DNA of the CDR3: TGTGCCAGCAGTCACACTCCGGGACCGGATAATGAAAAACTGTTTTTT. This encodes CASSHTPGPDNEKLFF.

CDR3 nucleotide sequence: TGTGCCAGCAGCTTAACGAGCCAAAACTGGCCCGGGGAGCTGTTTTTT. It encodes CASSLTSQNWPGELFF. This chain uses TRBV11-1 with TRBJ2-2; D is unclear. V was shortened by 2 bases and J by 6 bases, with 16 bases between the two germline ends. The length of the CDR3 is 16 residues. CDR1 and CDR2 from the germline V gene are SGHAT and FQDESV (reference sequence).

This clonotype was recorded many times. The chain combines TRBV29-1 with TRBJ2-2; D is possibly TRBD2 (5 bases). Per germline, CDR1 SQVTM and CDR2 ANQGSEA. The V end was cut by 6 bases, the J end by 4 bases, with 9 bases between. This CDR3 spans 12 amino acids. CDR3 in DNA: TGCAGCGTAGTAGGAGGCACCGGGGAGCTGTTTTTT. It specifies CSVVGGTGELFF.

This sequence joins TRBV28 and TRBJ2-7, with TRBD2 matching over 8 bases. This CDR3 comprises 14 residues. Trimming cost V 3 bases and J 4 bases; bases outside gene matches: 5. Germline values: CDR1 MDHEN, CDR2 SYDVKM. Here the CDR3 reads CASSLRAGAYEQYF. The CDR3 DNA reads as TGTGCCAGCAGTTTGCGAGCGGGAGCTTACGAGCAGTACTTC.

Details on this clonotype: Since the CDR3 does not end with the conserved phenylalanine or tryptophan, this likely comes from a read error. J is TRBJ2-1 and V is TRBV29-1, with no clear D. The CDR3 consists of 14 residues. V dropped 3 bases and J dropped 6 bases, with 15 bases sitting between them. Germline V gene lookup returns CDR1 SQVTM and CDR2 ANQGSEA. The CDR3: CSVDSTGESNEQFL. For the CDR3, the DNA is TGCAGCGTTGATTCGACTGGTGAAAGCAATGAGCAGTTCCTC.

The sample holds many counts of this clonotype. J is TRBJ2-7 and V is TRBV19, with 10 bases matching TRBD1. In germline, CDR1 is LNHDA, CDR2 SQIVND (reference sequence). CDR3 length equals 17 residues. Trimming removed 0 bases from V and 6 bases from J; junction bases left unmatched: 11. The CDR3 sequence is CASSIDPTGTGVGEQYF. CDR3 DNA: TGTGCCAGTAGTATAGATCCCACCGGGACAGGGGTCGGCGAGCAGTACTTC.